The table lists the clone carrying this T cell receptor beta chain with many counts. The antigen remains unidentified. This sample was included in a study of shared clonotypes between healthy human individuals. Donors included only healthy HIV-negative adults lacking recent acute infections or vaccinations. The donors were all Caucasian adults (living in Nashville, Tennessee). Unsorted PBMC DNA underwent sequencing on ten immunoSEQ deep assay plates. The assay was immunoSEQ multiplex PCR, and TCRdb's table has in-frame clones only and misses some. The data contain 490,000 or so clones, around three quarters of them singletons. General study findings and limits: Genetic and exposure-history diversity was limited by the small donor number.

V lost 6 bases and J 0 bases, leaving 11 bases between the germline ends. In germline, CDR1 is LGHNA, CDR2 YNFKEQ. The CDR3 consists of 14 residues. This sequence was found in a woman in her thirties or forties in good health. Some clones in this sample may be carry-over from other donors' samples. The rearrangement links TRBV4-2 to TRBJ1-1, with D tentatively TRBD1 (6 bases). The sample consisted of PBMCs. CDR3 residues: CASSNGQMNTEAFF. The CDR3 bases are TGTGCCAGCAGTAATGGACAGATGAACACTGAAGCTTTCTTT.